A single sample gave rise to the 21 T cell receptor beta chains below, sequenced in a study of cytomegalovirus exposure and HLA in healthy donors. Primers for the PCR totalled 60 Vbeta and 13 Jbeta. This table comes from immunoSEQ multiplex PCR, and its TCRdb copy is limited to in-frame clones, with some not included. The sample lists 30,000 to 45,000 clones, around 84% occurring once. The sequenced material came from PBMCs. Receptors originate from a young woman in good health and CMV-seronegative.

The chain recombines TRBV4-1 with TRBJ2-7; a possible D gene is TRBD2 (5 bases). Germline V CDR1 and CDR2: MGHRA, YSYEKL. The V end lost 3 bases, the J end lost 3 bases, and 12 bases lay between the germline ends. This CDR3 region has 14 residues. CDR3 bases: TGCGCCAGCAGCCAGGAAGGACGGGACTACGAGCAGTACTTC. Its protein product is CASSQEGRDYEQYF.

This clone has only one observation. The chain employs TRBV11-1 and TRBJ2-7, with 7 bases that match TRBD1. The CDR3 totals 15 residues. Germline loops: CDR1 SGHAT, CDR2 FQDESV (reference sequence). Trimming took 0 bases from V and 4 from J; bases not matched to a gene: 6. The CDR3 reads CASSLAGTATYEQYF. The CDR3 nucleotides read TGTGCCAGCAGCTTAGCCGGGACAGCTACTTACGAGCAGTACTTC.

Regarding this clone: A junction end diverges from the germline sequence, so it may reflect a read error. The chain recombines TRBV2 with TRBJ1-2, with 8 bases fitting TRBD1. This CDR3 region has 13 residues. Germline V gene sequence: CDR1 SNHLY, CDR2 FYNNEI. The CDR3 protein is CASSDRGPYGYPF. Written as DNA, the CDR3 is TGTGCCAGCAGTGACAGGGGGCCGTATGGCTACCCCTTC.

The chain is built from TRBV7-9 and TRBJ2-7; possible D gene TRBD2, 5 bases. Trimming took off 2 bases at V and 3 bases at J, with 11 bases between the two ends. The CDR3 has 14 amino acids. The germline V gene has CDR1 SEHNR and CDR2 FQNEAQ (reference sequence). The CDR3 is CASSLRDFGYEQYF. DNA for the CDR3: TGTGCCAGCAGCTTACGGGATTTTGGCTACGAGCAGTACTTC. Combining the CDR3 with reference TRBV7-9 and TRBJ2-7 gives the whole variable domain DTGVSQNPRHKITKRGQNVTFRCDPISEHNRLYWYRQTLGQGPEFLTYFQNEAQLEKSRLLSDRFSAERPKGSFSTLEIQRTEQGDSAMYLCASSLRDFGYEQYFGPGTRLTVT.

This clone was picked up a small number of times. The rearrangement joins TRBV6-1 to TRBJ2-6, with a possible D match to TRBD1 (6 bases). Germline V gives CDR1 MNHNS, CDR2 SASEGT. V lost 2 bases and J 0 bases, leaving 8 bases between the germline ends. The CDR3 has 16 amino acids. The CDR3 loop is CASSERQVSGANVLTF. The CDR3 coding sequence is TGTGCCAGCAGTGAACGACAGGTCTCTGGGGCCAACGTCCTGACTTTC.

The V gene is TRBV7-9, the J gene TRBJ2-1, with 9 positions matching TRBD2. The ends lost 4 bases at V and 10 bases at J; junction bases unmatched: 14. The CDR3 sequence is 16 residues long. CDR1 is SEHNR, CDR2 FQNEAQ, per germline (reference sequence). DNA for the CDR3: TGTGCCAGCAGCTACAACTTAGCGGGAGAGGTAGGGGAGCAGTTCTTC. Protein: CASSYNLAGEVGEQFF.

The rearrangement uses TRBV5-1 and TRBJ2-3, with a tentative D call TRBD2 (6 bases). V lost 5 bases and J lost 0, with 7 bases in between. Germline lookup yields CDR1 SGHRS and CDR2 YFSETQ. The CDR3 has 13 amino acids. CDR3 region: CASRGGSTDTQYF. The CDR3 DNA reads as TGCGCCAGCAGGGGGGGTAGCACAGATACGCAGTATTTT. The full variable domain, its missing parts supplied by reference TRBV5-1 and TRBJ2-3, is KAGVTQTPRYLIKTRGQQVTLSCSPISGHRSVSWYQQTPGQGLQFLFEYFSETQRNKGNFPGRFSGRQFSNSRSEMNVSTLELGDSALYLCASRGGSTDTQYFGPGTRLTVL.

CDR3 loop: CASTLRTSGSYIQYF. CDR3 sequence (DNA): TGTGCCAGCACCCTGAGGACTAGCGGGAGCTATATCCAGTACTTC. The rearrangement uses TRBV28 and TRBJ2-7, with 13 bases that match TRBD2. Germline V gene data show CDR1 as MDHEN and CDR2 as SYDVKM. Losses at the gene ends were 7 bases for V and 10 bases for J; bases not matched to a gene: 13. The length of the CDR3 is 15 residues. The entire variable domain, with the rest obtained from reference TRBV28 and TRBJ2-7, is as follows: DVKVTQSSRYLVKRTGEKVFLECVQDMDHENMFWYRQDPGLGLRLIYFSYDVKMKEKGDIPEGYSVSREKKERFSLILESASTNQTSMYLCASTLRTSGSYIQYFGPGTRLTVT.

The rearrangement uses TRBV7-8 and TRBJ2-4; D may be TRBD1 (6 bases). V lost 2 bases to trimming and J lost 2 bases, with 10 bases between them. In germline, CDR1 is SGHVS, CDR2 FQNEAQ. This CDR3 is 15 amino acids long. CDR3 nucleotides: TGTGCCAGCAGCTTATGGCAGGGGACCAAAAACATTCAGTACTTC. This codes for CASSLWQGTKNIQYF. Together with reference TRBV7-8 and TRBJ2-4, the CDR3 gives the full variable domain: GAGVSQSPRYKVAKRGQDVALRCDPISGHVSLFWYQQALGQGPEFLTYFQNEAQLDKSGLPSDRFFAERPEGSVSTLKIQRTQQEDSAVYLCASSLWQGTKNIQYFGAGTRLSVL.

There are a few counts of this clone. This chain joins TRBV5-4 and TRBJ2-7; perhaps TRBD2 as D (6 bases). V lost 7 bases and J 0 bases, leaving 14 bases between the germline ends. CDR1 is SGHNT, CDR2 YYREEE, per germline (reference sequence). The CDR3 is 14 residues long. The CDR3 DNA sequence: TGTGCCAGCCAATGGGACTTGAACTCCTACGAGCAGTACTTC. It specifies CASQWDLNSYEQYF. The whole variable domain, filled in from reference TRBV5-4 and TRBJ2-7, reads ETGVTQSPTHLIKTRGQQVTLRCSSQSGHNTVSWYQQALGQGPQFIFQYYREEENGRGNFPPRFSGLQFPNYSSELNVNALELDDSALYLCASQWDLNSYEQYFGPGTRLTVT.

The chain employs TRBV5-4 and TRBJ1-3; D perhaps matches TRBD1 (5 bases). CDR3 length: 15 residues. The ends were cut back, 4 bases at V and 0 bases at J, with 11 bases in the middle. Germline loops: CDR1 SGHNT, CDR2 YYREEE (reference sequence). This CDR3 is CASSRGSASGNTIYF. CDR3 coding DNA: TGTGCCAGCAGCAGGGGATCGGCCTCTGGAAACACCATATATTTT.

Details on this clone: A junction boundary mismatches the germline segment, possibly from a read error. The J gene is TRBJ1-2, the V gene TRBV4-3, with D unresolved. The CDR3 spans 13 residues. Germline CDR1 and CDR2: LGHNA and YSLEER. CDR3: CASSQGNSRGYPF. As DNA, the CDR3 is TGCGCCAGCAGCCAAGGAAACAGCCGTGGCTACCCCTTC.

The table lists this clone with a few counts. The V and J genes are TRBV5-1 and TRBJ2-1; TRBD2 agrees at 7 bases. The ends lost 1 base at V and 3 bases at J; junction bases unmatched: 1. The CDR3 is 14 amino acids. Germline lookup yields CDR1 SGHRS and CDR2 YFSETQ. Here the CDR3 DNA reads TGCGCCAGCAGCTTGACGGGGGGCTACAATGAGCAGTTCTTC. Translating gives CASSLTGGYNEQFF.

The V and J genes are TRBV11-3 and TRBJ2-1, with 10 positions matching TRBD1. The ends lost 3 bases at V and 6 bases at J; junction bases unmatched: 8. The CDR3 covers 16 residues. Germline V gene lookup returns CDR1 SGHNT and CDR2 YENEEA. CDR3 loop: CASSFFGTGVSNEQFF. The CDR3 nucleotides read TGTGCCAGCAGCTTCTTTGGGACAGGGGTCTCCAATGAGCAGTTCTTC. The variable domain in full, with the rest retrieved from reference TRBV11-3 and TRBJ2-1, is EAGVVQSPRYKIIEKKQPVAFWCNPISGHNTLYWYLQNLGQGPELLIRYENEEAVDDSQLPKDRFSAERLKGVDSTLKIQPAELGDSAVYLCASSFFGTGVSNEQFFGPGTRLTVL.

Remarks on this clone: The junction departs from germline at one end; a sequencing error may be responsible. The CDR3 here is CASSLRGGGACSNQPQNF. CDR3 DNA: TGTGCCAGCAGCTTAAGGGGTGGTGGGGCATGTAGCAATCAGCCCCAGAATTTT. V and J are TRBV11-3 and TRBJ1-5, with a possible D match to TRBD1 (5 bases). There are 18 residues in the CDR3. Germline lookup yields CDR1 SGHNT and CDR2 YENEEA.

This rearrangement joins TRBV2 to TRBJ2-7, with 13 bases identical to TRBD2. Germline V gene data show CDR1 as SNHLY and CDR2 as FYNNEI. This CDR3 is built from 16 residues. The trim removed 5 bases at V and 2 bases at J, leaving 6 bases unmatched. CDR3 nucleotides: TGTGCCAGCAGTAGGACTAGCGGGAGCCACACCTACGAGCAGTACTTC. As protein: CASSRTSGSHTYEQYF.

A remark on this clone: The sample carries other DNA sequences with the same CDR3. This chain uses TRBV2 with TRBJ1-6; D unclear. Germline lookup yields CDR1 SNHLY and CDR2 FYNNEI. The CDR3 spans 13 residues. The V end was cut by 2 bases, the J end by 10 bases, with 9 bases between. CDR3 residues: CASSELGGSPLHF. Here the CDR3 DNA reads TGTGCCAGCAGTGAACTCGGCGGCTCACCCCTCCACTTT.

This sequence joins TRBV2 and TRBJ2-5; a possible D gene is TRBD2 (6 bases). CDR3 length: 13 residues. With 6 bases removed from V and 2 bases from J, the gap between germline ends came to 10 bases. The germline CDR1 and CDR2 sequences are SNHLY and FYNNEI. CDR3 in amino acids: CASRAGPQETQYF. DNA for the CDR3: TGTGCCAGCAGGGCGGGACCGCAAGAGACCCAGTACTTC. The full variable domain, with the rest looked up from reference TRBV2 and TRBJ2-5, is EPEVTQTPSHQVTQMGQEVILRCVPISNHLYFYWYRQILGQKVEFLVSFYNNEISEKSEIFDDQFSVERPDGSNFTLKIRSTKLEDSAMYFCASRAGPQETQYFGPGTRLLVL.

The chain is built from TRBV10-3 and TRBJ2-7, with 10 bases that match TRBD2. CDR1 and CDR2 (germline): ENHRY, SYGVKD. V gave up 4 bases and J gave up 0 bases; unmatched junction bases: 6. The CDR3 extends over 16 amino acids. The DNA for the CDR3 is TGTGCCATCAGTGCACTAGCTAGCGGGGGCTCCTACGAGCAGTACTTC. Encoded protein: CAISALASGGSYEQYF.

A word on this clone: An end of the junction differs from the germline gene, which may be a read error. This chain joins TRBV7-9 and TRBJ1-2; D call uncertain. The CDR3 sequence is 14 residues long. The V gene's germline CDR1 is SEHNR and CDR2 FQNEAQ (reference sequence). CDR3: CSSSLDFRNYGYTF. The CDR3 region has the DNA TGTTCCAGCAGCTTAGATTTCAGAAACTATGGCTACACCTTC.

J is TRBJ2-7 and V is TRBV28, with TRBD1 as a possible D gene (6 bases). The germline V and J ends were trimmed by 6 bases and 2 bases, with 11 bases remaining between them. The CDR3 runs 13 residues. CDR1 and CDR2 (germline): MDHEN, SYDVKM. The CDR3 nucleotides read TGTGCCAGCAGAGCAGCAGGGGCCTACGAGCAGTACTTC. Translated, it gives CASRAAGAYEQYF. The entire variable domain, with the rest obtained from reference TRBV28 and TRBJ2-7, is as follows: DVKVTQSSRYLVKRTGEKVFLECVQDMDHENMFWYRQDPGLGLRLIYFSYDVKMKEKGDIPEGYSVSREKKERFSLILESASTNQTSMYLCASRAAGAYEQYFGPGTRLTVT.